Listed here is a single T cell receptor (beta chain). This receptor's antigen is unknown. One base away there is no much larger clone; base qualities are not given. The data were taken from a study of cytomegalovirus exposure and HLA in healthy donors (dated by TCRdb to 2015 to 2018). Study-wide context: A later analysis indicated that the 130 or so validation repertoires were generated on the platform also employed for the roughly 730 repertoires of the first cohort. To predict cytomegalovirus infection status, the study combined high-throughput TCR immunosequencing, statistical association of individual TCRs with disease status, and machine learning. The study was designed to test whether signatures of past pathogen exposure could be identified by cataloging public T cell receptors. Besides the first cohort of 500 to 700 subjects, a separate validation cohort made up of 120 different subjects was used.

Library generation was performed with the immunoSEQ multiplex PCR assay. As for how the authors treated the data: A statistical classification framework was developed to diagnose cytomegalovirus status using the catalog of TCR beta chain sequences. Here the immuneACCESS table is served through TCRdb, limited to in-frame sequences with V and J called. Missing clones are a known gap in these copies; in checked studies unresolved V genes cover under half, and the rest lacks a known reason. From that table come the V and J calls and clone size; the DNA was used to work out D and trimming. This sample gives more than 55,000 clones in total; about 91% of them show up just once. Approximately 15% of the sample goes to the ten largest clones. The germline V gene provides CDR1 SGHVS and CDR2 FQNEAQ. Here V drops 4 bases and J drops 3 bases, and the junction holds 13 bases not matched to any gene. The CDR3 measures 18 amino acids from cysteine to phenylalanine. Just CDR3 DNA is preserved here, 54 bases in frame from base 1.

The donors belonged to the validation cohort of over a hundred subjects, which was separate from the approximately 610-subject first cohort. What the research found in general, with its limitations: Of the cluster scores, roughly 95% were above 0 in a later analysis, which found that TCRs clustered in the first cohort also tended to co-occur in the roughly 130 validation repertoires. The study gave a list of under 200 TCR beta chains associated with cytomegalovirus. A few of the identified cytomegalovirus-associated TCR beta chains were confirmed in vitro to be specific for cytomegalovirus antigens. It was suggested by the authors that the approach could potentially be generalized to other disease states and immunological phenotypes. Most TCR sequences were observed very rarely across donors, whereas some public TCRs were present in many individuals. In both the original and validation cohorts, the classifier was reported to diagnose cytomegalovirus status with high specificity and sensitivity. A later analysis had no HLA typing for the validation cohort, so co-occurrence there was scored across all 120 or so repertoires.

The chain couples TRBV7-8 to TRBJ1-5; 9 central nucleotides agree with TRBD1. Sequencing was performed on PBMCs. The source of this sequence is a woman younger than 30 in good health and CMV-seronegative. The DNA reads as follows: TGTGCCAGCAGCTCAACTCTCCGGGACAGGGCGGACAATCAGCCCCAGCATTTT. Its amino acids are CASSSTLRDRADNQPQHF.